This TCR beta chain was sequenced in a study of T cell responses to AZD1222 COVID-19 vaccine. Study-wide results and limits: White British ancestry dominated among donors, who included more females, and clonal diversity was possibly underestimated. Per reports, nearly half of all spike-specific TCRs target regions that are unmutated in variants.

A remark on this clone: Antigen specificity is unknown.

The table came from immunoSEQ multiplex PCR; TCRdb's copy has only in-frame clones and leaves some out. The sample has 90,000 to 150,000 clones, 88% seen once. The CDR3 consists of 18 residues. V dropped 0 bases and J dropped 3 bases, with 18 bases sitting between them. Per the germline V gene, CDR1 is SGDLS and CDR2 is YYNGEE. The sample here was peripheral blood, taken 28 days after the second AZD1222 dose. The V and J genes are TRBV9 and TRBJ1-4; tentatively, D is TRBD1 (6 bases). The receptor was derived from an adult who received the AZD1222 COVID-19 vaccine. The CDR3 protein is CASSVGGRGAFSNEKLFF. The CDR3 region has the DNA TGTGCCAGCAGCGTAGGAGGACGGGGGGCCTTTTCTAATGAAAAACTGTTTTTT.